This T cell receptor beta chain was sequenced in a study of cytomegalovirus exposure and HLA in healthy donors. Study-wide context: In an earlier analysis, around 120 million unique TCR beta sequences were found from some 200 million T cells.

There are 15 residues in the CDR3. The V segment lost 4 bases and the J segment 8 bases; nucleotides outside the gene matches: 12. Germline V CDR1 and CDR2: MNHNY, SVGAGI (reference sequence). This clone came up a few times. Its antigen is not identified. 13 Jbeta primers and 60 Vbeta primers were used for the PCR. The assay was immunoSEQ multiplex PCR, and TCRdb's table has in-frame clones only and misses some. The sample carries roughly 150,000 clones, roughly 64% recorded once. Study-level findings and limits: A later analysis found most CMV-associated TCR beta chains apparently HLA-restricted.

Sequenced sample: PBMCs. The TCR comes from a woman between 25 and 40 years old in good health and CMV-seropositive. The chain uses TRBV6-6 and TRBJ1-2; 8 bases are a match to TRBD1. The CDR3 sequence is CASSSGGIISRGYTF. CDR3 DNA: TGTGCCAGCAGTTCAGGGGGCATAATTTCCCGGGGCTACACCTTC.